Presented here are 21 T cell receptor beta chains from one specimen sequenced in a study of Ad26.COV2.S vaccination and SARS-CoV-2 variants. Here immunoSEQ multiplex PCR was the method, and the copy in TCRdb shows in-frame clones only, minus some. The table has 430,000 or so clones, roughly nine tenths seen once. Treatment in this sample: over 15 received Ad26.COV2.S at low or high dose, single or two shots; 5 received placebo; per-sample allocation not given. Samples were taken on day 63 after the first vaccine or placebo injection. Sequencing used peripheral blood, obtained in a trial of Ad26.COV2.S vaccine versus placebo. These TCRs come from a person aged 18-65 years who received the Ad26.COV2.S COVID-19 vaccine or a placebo.

This chain links TRBV5-1 with TRBJ1-6, with D unresolved. Trimming pared 1 base from V and 0 bases from J, leaving 5 bases between. CDR3 length: 15 amino acids. The germline V gene encodes CDR1 SGHRS and CDR2 YFSETQ. The DNA of the CDR3 is TGCGCCAGCAGCTTGTCCGACTCCTATAATTCACCCCTCCACTTT. It specifies CASSLSDSYNSPLHF.

This chain joins TRBV7-2 and TRBJ2-3; D unresolved. V was pared by 2 bases and J by 2 bases, with 8 bases between. CDR3 length equals 14 residues. Germline V CDR1 and CDR2: SGHTA, FQGNSA. This CDR3 reads CASSLLALTDTQYF. In DNA form, the CDR3 reads TGTGCCAGCAGCTTACTCGCCCTCACAGATACGCAGTATTTT.

In DNA, the CDR3 is TGTGCCAGCAGCCCCGGACGGATGTACGAGCAGTACGTC. Residues: CASSPGRMYEQYV. The V and J genes are TRBV7-2 and TRBJ2-7, with no clear D. This CDR3 contains 13 residues. Trimming took 5 bases from V and 4 from J, leaving 12 bases between them. Germline V gene data show CDR1 as SGHTA and CDR2 as FQGNSA.

The chain couples TRBV7-9 to TRBJ1-2; 7 bases agree with TRBD1. Trimming removed 3 bases from V and 4 bases from J; junction bases left unmatched: 11. Germline lookup yields CDR1 SEHNR and CDR2 FQNEAQ (reference sequence). The CDR3 has 16 residues. The CDR3 loop is CASSLRQGIMVYGYTF. CDR3 bases: TGTGCCAGCAGCTTGAGACAGGGAATCATGGTCTATGGCTACACCTTC.

The chain is built from TRBV19 and TRBJ1-5; 8 positions agree with TRBD1. This CDR3 has 15 amino acids. V shed 4 bases and J 4 bases; nucleotides not matched to a gene: 6. Germline CDR1 is LNHDA and CDR2 is SQIVND (reference sequence). The CDR3 DNA is TGTGCCAGTAGTAAAAGGACAGGGCCTAATCAGCCCCAGCATTTT. Translation: CASSKRTGPNQPQHF.

The chain links TRBV7-2 to TRBJ1-6; no firm D call. Trimming took 6 bases from V and 7 from J, leaving 10 bases between them. Germline CDR1 is SGHTA and CDR2 is FQGNSA. The CDR3 is made up of 13 amino acids. DNA for the CDR3: TGTGCCAGCAGTCCATACTCCAATTCACCCCTCCACTTT. It encodes CASSPYSNSPLHF.

The V and J genes are TRBV11-3 and TRBJ2-4; D may be TRBD2 (5 bases). Germline CDR1 and CDR2: SGHNT and YENEEA. The V end was cut by 5 bases, the J end by 5 bases, with 16 bases between. The CDR3 is 15 amino acids. As DNA, the CDR3 is TGTGCCAGCAGCCCAAGGTGGCTAGCAGAAAACATTCAGTACTTC. This gives the protein CASSPRWLAENIQYF.

V and J are TRBV7-9 and TRBJ2-7; 8 nucleotides match TRBD1. This CDR3 is built from 16 residues. Losses at the gene ends were 1 base for V and 1 base for J; bases not matched to a gene: 6. Germline values: CDR1 SEHNR, CDR2 FQNEAQ (reference sequence). CDR3 coding DNA: TGTGCCAGCAGCTTAGACCACAGGGGGTCGTCCTACGAGCAGTACTTC. This translates into CASSLDHRGSSYEQYF.

The chain uses TRBV5-1 and TRBJ2-3; 8 bases agree with TRBD2. The CDR3 runs 15 residues. Germline trimming cut 4 bases from V and 8 bases from J; bases unmatched to any gene: 12. Germline V CDR1 and CDR2: SGHRS, YFSETQ. The chain's CDR3 is CASSGSGGVLGTQYF. For the CDR3, the DNA is TGCGCCAGCAGCGGCAGCGGGGGAGTCTTGGGTACGCAGTATTTT.

V is TRBV4-3 and J is TRBJ2-3; D call uncertain. The CDR3 spans 17 residues. Germline V gene sequence: CDR1 LGHNA, CDR2 YSLEER. V shed 0 bases and J shed 4 bases, with 17 bases lying between them. CDR3 amino acids: CASSQERSLLGADTQYF. The CDR3, as DNA: TGCGCCAGCAGCCAAGAAAGAAGCCTACTGGGCGCAGATACGCAGTATTTT.

For the CDR3, the DNA is TGCGCCAGCTATTCCCCCGGCGGATCCTACGAGCAGTACGTC. It specifies CASYSPGGSYEQYV. The V call is TRBV10-2, the J call TRBJ2-7; D is unresolved. The CDR3 covers 14 residues. V shed 8 bases and J shed 1 base, with 15 bases lying between them. Germline V gene lookup returns CDR1 WSHSY and CDR2 SAAADI.

This chain uses TRBV5-1 with TRBJ2-5; D gene uncertain. The germline V and J ends were trimmed by 1 base and 2 bases, with 12 bases remaining between them. From germline, CDR1 is SGHRS and CDR2 YFSETQ. The CDR3 is 15 residues long. The CDR3 region is CASSLMGMGQETQYF. The CDR3 region has the DNA TGCGCCAGCAGCTTGATGGGGATGGGGCAAGAGACCCAGTACTTC.

The gene calls are TRBV5-4 and TRBJ2-6; 10 bases align to TRBD1. CDR3 length: 18 residues. J was trimmed by 0 bases and V by 4 bases; bases with no gene match: 7. In germline, CDR1 is SGHNT, CDR2 YYREEE (reference sequence). The CDR3 protein is CASSKRDRGISGANVLTF. Here the CDR3 DNA reads TGTGCCAGCAGCAAAAGGGACAGGGGCATCTCTGGGGCCAACGTCCTGACTTTC. Full variable domain (missing parts from reference TRBV5-4 and TRBJ2-6): ETGVTQSPTHLIKTRGQQVTLRCSSQSGHNTVSWYQQALGQGPQFIFQYYREEENGRGNFPPRFSGLQFPNYSSELNVNALELDDSALYLCASSKRDRGISGANVLTFGAGSRLTVL.

This clone was found once. The chain links TRBV6-5 to TRBJ1-2; 7 nucleotides line up with TRBD1. The length of the CDR3 is 14 residues. The trim removed 1 base at V and 8 bases at J, leaving 7 bases unmatched. Germline lookup yields CDR1 MNHEY and CDR2 SVGAGI. DNA for the CDR3: TGTGCCAGCAGTTACTTCAAGGGGGCGTGGGGCTACACCTTC. Translated: CASSYFKGAWGYTF.

The J gene is TRBJ2-1, the V gene TRBV5-4, with TRBD2 matching 8 bases. With 2 bases clipped from V and 7 bases from J, the junction kept 8 bases outside the gene matches. CDR3 size: 15 residues. The V gene's germline CDR1 is SGHNT and CDR2 YYREEE (reference sequence). The CDR3, as DNA: TGTGCCAGCAGCTTTGCAGCGGGAGTTCGGAATGAGCAGTTCTTC. Translated, it gives CASSFAAGVRNEQFF.

The chain recombines TRBV7-3 with TRBJ2-1; 7 nucleotides line up with TRBD2. The CDR3 consists of 16 residues. With V trimmed by 5 bases and J by 7 bases, 14 bases remained unmatched. The germline CDR1 and CDR2 sequences are SGHTA and FQGTGA. As DNA, the CDR3 is TGTGCCAGCAGCCTAATATCCGGGACTACCGGGAATGAGCAGTTCTTC. This gives the protein CASSLISGTTGNEQFF.

The V gene is TRBV5-1, the J gene TRBJ2-1, with D perhaps TRBD2 (6 bases). There are 16 residues in the CDR3. Germline CDR1 and CDR2: SGHRS and YFSETQ. Trimming took off 4 bases at V and 4 bases at J, with 18 bases between the two ends. CDR3 coding DNA: TGCGCCAGCAGCAGGATCCCGGGACTCTCGTACAATGAGCAGTTCTTC. As protein: CASSRIPGLSYNEQFF.

A single count supports this clone. The V call is TRBV9, the J call TRBJ1-1; D is undetermined. V lost 5 bases and J lost 5, with 13 bases in between. The CDR3 sequence is 13 residues long. Germline V CDR1 and CDR2: SGDLS, YYNGEE. CDR3: CASSPRPRTEAFF. CDR3 coding DNA: TGTGCCAGCAGTCCAAGACCGCGGACTGAAGCTTTCTTT.

The chain couples TRBV5-1 to TRBJ2-5, with TRBD1 matching 7 bases. CDR1 is SGHRS, CDR2 YFSETQ, per germline. The V gene end was trimmed by 0 bases and the J gene end by 7 bases; junction bases not matched to a gene: 6. There are 14 residues in the CDR3. CDR3 protein: CASSLGQGIGTQYF. CDR3 bases: TGCGCCAGCAGCTTGGGACAGGGAATAGGGACCCAGTACTTC.

The genes are TRBV3-1 (or the pseudogene TRBV3-2) and TRBJ2-2; TRBD1 is a possible D gene (5 bases). V was shortened by 0 bases and J by 5 bases, with 25 bases between the two germline ends. Germline loops: CDR1 LGHDT, CDR2 YNNKEL (reference sequence). This CDR3 is built from 20 residues. CDR3 in DNA: TGTGCCAGCAGCCAAGAAGGGCTGGGAACAAGGGGTATTGAGACCGGGGAGCTGTTTTTT. This sequence encodes CASSQEGLGTRGIETGELFF.

The chain is built from TRBV7-3 and TRBJ2-1; D gene ambiguous. The CDR3 is 14 amino acids. The ends were cut back, 1 base at V and 4 bases at J, with 8 bases in the middle. Germline values: CDR1 SGHTA, CDR2 FQGTGA. The CDR3 reads CASSLMPEYNEQFF. The CDR3 nucleotides are TGTGCCAGCAGCTTAATGCCAGAGTACAATGAGCAGTTCTTC.